This T cell receptor beta chain stems from a study of OX40 agonist ivuxolimab in advanced cancers. Study-level information: Eligibility rules accepted prior anti-PD-1, anti-PD-L1 or anti-CTLA-4 therapy, and 30% to 40% had some.

TCRdb's copy holds only in-frame clones and misses some; the assay was immunoSEQ multiplex PCR. The top ten clones hold less than 0.35% of a sample with nearly 80,000 clones, about 90% of them seen once. V was trimmed by 6 bases and J by 5 bases, leaving 16 bases between them. There are 15 residues in the CDR3. CDR1 MDHEN and CDR2 SYDVKM come from the germline V gene. The clonotype comes from an adult with an advanced solid tumor such as melanoma, head and neck, liver or kidney cancer. The rearrangement links TRBV28 to TRBJ2-2; perhaps TRBD1 as D (5 bases). The specimen was CD4+ or CD8+ T cells sorted from blood, collected in a trial of the OX40 agonist ivuxolimab. The CDR3 DNA reads TGTGCCAGCAGGATACAGGACCCGCGGACCGGGGAGCTGTTTTTT. Translation: CASRIQDPRTGELFF.